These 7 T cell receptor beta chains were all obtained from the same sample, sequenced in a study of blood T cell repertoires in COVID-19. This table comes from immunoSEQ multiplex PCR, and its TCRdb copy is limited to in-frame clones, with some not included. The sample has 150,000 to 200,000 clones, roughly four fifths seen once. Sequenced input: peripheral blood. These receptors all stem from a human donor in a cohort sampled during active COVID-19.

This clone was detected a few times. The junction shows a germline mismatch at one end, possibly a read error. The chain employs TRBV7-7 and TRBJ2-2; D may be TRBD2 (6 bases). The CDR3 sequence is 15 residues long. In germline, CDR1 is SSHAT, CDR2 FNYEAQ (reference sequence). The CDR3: CASSPGGRSTGELFF. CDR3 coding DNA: TGTGCTAGCAGCCCCGGGGGTCGAAGCACCGGGGAGCTGTTTTTT. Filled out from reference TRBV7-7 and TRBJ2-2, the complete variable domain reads GAGVSQSPRYKVTKRGQDVTLRCDPISSHATLYWYQQALGQGPEFLTYFNYEAQPDKSGLPSDRFSAERPEGSISTLTIQRTEQRDSAMYRCASSPGGRSTGELFFGEGSRLTVL.

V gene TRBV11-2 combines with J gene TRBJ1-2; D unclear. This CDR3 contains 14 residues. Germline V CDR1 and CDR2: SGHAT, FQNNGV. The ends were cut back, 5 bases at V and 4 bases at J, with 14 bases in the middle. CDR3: CASSPGEGLYGYTF. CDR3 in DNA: TGTGCCAGCAGCCCCGGGGAGGGCCTCTATGGCTACACCTTC.

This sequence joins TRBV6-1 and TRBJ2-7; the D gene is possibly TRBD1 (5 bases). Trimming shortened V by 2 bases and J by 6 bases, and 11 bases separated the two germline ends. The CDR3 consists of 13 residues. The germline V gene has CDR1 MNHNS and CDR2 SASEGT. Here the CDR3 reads CASSERVRGEQYF. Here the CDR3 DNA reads TGTGCCAGCAGTGAAAGGGTTAGGGGCGAGCAGTACTTC.

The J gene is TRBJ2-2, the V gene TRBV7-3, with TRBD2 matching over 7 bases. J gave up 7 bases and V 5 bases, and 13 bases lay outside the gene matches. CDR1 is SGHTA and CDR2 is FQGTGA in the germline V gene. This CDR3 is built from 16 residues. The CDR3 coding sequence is TGTGCCAGCAGCCCGCTGTTTGGCGGGAGAAACGGGGAGCTGTTTTTT. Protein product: CASSPLFGGRNGELFF.

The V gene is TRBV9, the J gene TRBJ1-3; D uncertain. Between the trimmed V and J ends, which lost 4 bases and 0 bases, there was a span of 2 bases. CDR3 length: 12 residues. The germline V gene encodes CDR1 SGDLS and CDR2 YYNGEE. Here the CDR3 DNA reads TGTGCCAGCAGCCGCTCTGGAAACACCATATATTTT. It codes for CASSRSGNTIYF.

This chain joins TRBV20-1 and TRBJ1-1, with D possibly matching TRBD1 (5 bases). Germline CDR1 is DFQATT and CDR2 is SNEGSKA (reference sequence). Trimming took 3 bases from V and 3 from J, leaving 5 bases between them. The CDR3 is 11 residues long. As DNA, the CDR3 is TGCAGTGCTAGCAGGGACACTGAAGCTTTCTTT. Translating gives CSASRDTEAFF.

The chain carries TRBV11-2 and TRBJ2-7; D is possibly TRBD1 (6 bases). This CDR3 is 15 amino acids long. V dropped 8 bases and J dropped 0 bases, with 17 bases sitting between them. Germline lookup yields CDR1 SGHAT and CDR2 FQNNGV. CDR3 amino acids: CASHTPTGFSYEQYF. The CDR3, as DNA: TGTGCCAGCCATACCCCGACAGGATTCTCCTACGAGCAGTACTTC.